Listed below are T cell receptor beta chains from one sample, sequenced in a study of T cell repertoires in cytomegalovirus infection. From the reads, TCRdb called clonotypes with MiXCR, one entry per CDR3 protein. The sample has about 260,000 distinct CDR3 sequences; around 8.7% are singletons. Sequenced sample: PBMCs. The source of these receptors is a human donor in good health (CMV status not recorded). Some clones in this sample may be carry-over from other donors' samples. Both conserved end residues are part of each CDR3. A D gene is named only where the DNA matches it firmly. Clone size is given for some rows only: seen once, a few or many times, or a class if the clone is expanded.

d_call	clone_size	v_call	j_call	cdr3_length	cdr3_aa	cdr3_nt
NA	few	TRBV28	TRBJ2-1	14	CASNYKSGTNEQFF	TGTGCCAGCAATTATAAGTCCGGGACCAATGAGCAGTTCTTC
TRBD2	many	TRBV5-1	TRBJ2-7	12	CASSTGGYEQYF	TGCGCCAGCAGCACGGGGGGGTACGAGCAGTACTTC
TRBD2	few	TRBV20-1	TRBJ2-1	14	CSASQGAGGNEQFF	TGCAGTGCTAGTCAGGGAGCGGGAGGCAATGAGCAGTTCTTC
TRBD2	many	TRBV7-2	TRBJ2-3	15	CASSFSGLATDTQYF	TGTGCCAGCAGCTTTTCGGGACTAGCGACAGATACGCAGTATTTT
TRBD2	NA	TRBV7-9	TRBJ2-5	14	CASSPRTSLETQYF	TGTGCCAGCAGCCCGAGGACTAGTTTGGAGACCCAGTACTTC
NA	NA	TRBV6-6	TRBJ2-7	14	CASRDAGQPYEQYF	TGTGCCAGCAGGGACGCGGGACAACCCTACGAGCAGTACTTC
TRBD2	many	TRBV7-9	TRBJ2-5	14	CASSRLASQETQYF	TGTGCCAGCAGCCGACTAGCGAGCCAAGAGACCCAGTACTTC
NA	many	TRBV29-1	TRBJ1-1	13	CSVAPNVGTEAFF	TGCAGCGTTGCACCGAACGTGGGGACTGAAGCTTTCTTT
TRBD2	NA	TRBV6-5	TRBJ2-5	15	CASSQTAGAGETQYF	TGTGCCAGCAGCCAAACAGCGGGAGCTGGAGAGACCCAGTACTTC
NA	few	TRBV20-1	TRBJ1-5	14	CSAATGTGNQPQHF	TGCAGTGCTGCAACCGGGACCGGTAATCAGCCCCAGCATTTT
NA	many	TRBV7-2	TRBJ1-2	16	CASNPTGTALNYGYTF	TGTGCCAGCAACCCTACCGGGACCGCTCTTAACTATGGCTACACCTTC
TRBD1	few	TRBV4-3	TRBJ1-6	14	CASSQETGLPPLHF	TGCGCCAGCAGCCAAGAGACAGGGTTGCCACCCCTCCACTTT
NA	NA	TRBV4-1	TRBJ2-3	17	CASSQDGAGIAADTQYF	TGCGCCAGCAGCCAAGATGGAGCAGGGATAGCGGCAGATACGCAGTATTTT
TRBD2	many	TRBV6-5	TRBJ2-1	13	CASSSGLTNEQFF	TGTGCCAGCAGTTCGGGACTAACCAATGAGCAGTTCTTC
TRBD1	many	TRBV4-1	TRBJ1-1	17	CASSQEDGTGLNTEAFF	TGCGCCAGCAGCCAAGAAGATGGGACAGGGTTGAACACTGAAGCTTTCTTT
NA	many	TRBV7-2	TRBJ1-2	13	CASSLATVVDYTF	TGTGCCAGCAGCTTAGCTACGGTCGTGGACTACACCTTC
NA	NA	TRBV7-6	TRBJ2-1	18	CASSLGPSTVSSYNEQFF	TGTGCCAGCAGCTTAGGCCCCTCGACAGTTTCCTCCTACAATGAGCAGTTCTTC
NA	many	TRBV11-3	TRBJ2-3	16	CASSLRTELATDTQYF	TGTGCCAGCAGCCTCAGGACCGAGCTAGCCACAGATACGCAGTATTTT
NA	many	TRBV11-3	TRBJ1-2	16	CASSLPGGQGKRGYTF	TGTGCCAGCAGCTTACCCGGCGGGCAGGGGAAGAGGGGCTACACCTTC
NA	NA	TRBV19	TRBJ1-1	15	CASISRSGILTEAFF	TGTGCCAGTATCTCTCGCTCAGGAATTCTCACTGAAGCTTTCTTT
NA	many	TRBV6-2/TRBV6-3	TRBJ2-7	14	CASSYAWTDYEQYF	TGTGCCAGCAGTTACGCCTGGACAGACTACGAGCAGTACTTC
TRBD1	few	TRBV6-1	TRBJ2-7	14	CASSEALRGTGGVF	TGTGCCAGCAGTGAAGCGCTTCGAGGGACAGGGGGTGTCTTC
NA	many	TRBV6-6	TRBJ1-5	16	CASSYPRGNSNQPQHF	TGTGCCAGCAGTTACCCAAGGGGAAATAGCAATCAGCCCCAGCATTTT
TRBD2	many	TRBV6-1	TRBJ2-2	18	CASSLQGLAGGRSGELFF	TGTGCCAGCAGTCTCCAGGGACTAGCGGGGGGAAGAAGCGGGGAGCTGTTTTTT
TRBD1	NA	TRBV20-1	TRBJ1-2	12	CSAGDSNYGYTF	TGCAGCGCCGGGGACAGCAACTATGGCTACACCTTC
TRBD2	few	TRBV20-1	TRBJ2-1	17	CSARINAASGGGQGQFF	TGCAGTGCTAGGATAAACGCGGCTAGCGGGGGGGGTCAGGGGCAGTTCTTC
NA	NA	TRBV20-1	TRBJ2-2	14	CSASRDKNTGELFF	TGCAGTGCTAGTAGGGACAAAAACACCGGGGAGCTGTTTTTT
NA	once	TRBV5-6	TRBJ2-1	11	CASSLRVEQFF	TGTGCCAGCAGCTTGCGAGTTGAGCAGTTCTTC